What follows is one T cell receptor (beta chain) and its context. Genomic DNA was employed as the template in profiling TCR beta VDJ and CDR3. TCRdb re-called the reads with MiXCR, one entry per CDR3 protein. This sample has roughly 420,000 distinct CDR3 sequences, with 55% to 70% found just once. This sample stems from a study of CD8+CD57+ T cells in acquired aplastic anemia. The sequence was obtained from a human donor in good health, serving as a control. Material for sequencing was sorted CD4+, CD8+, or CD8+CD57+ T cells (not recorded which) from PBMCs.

The CDR3: CASSMTGGEGNEQYF. CDR3 nucleotide sequence: TGTGCCAGCAGCATGACGGGGGGGGAGGGAAACGAGCAGTACTTC. J is TRBJ2-7 and V is TRBV7-9, with 8 nucleotides matching TRBD2. The CDR3 is 15 residues long. With V trimmed by 5 bases and J by 5 bases, 11 bases remained unmatched. The germline CDR1 and CDR2 sequences are SEHNR and FQNEAQ (reference sequence).